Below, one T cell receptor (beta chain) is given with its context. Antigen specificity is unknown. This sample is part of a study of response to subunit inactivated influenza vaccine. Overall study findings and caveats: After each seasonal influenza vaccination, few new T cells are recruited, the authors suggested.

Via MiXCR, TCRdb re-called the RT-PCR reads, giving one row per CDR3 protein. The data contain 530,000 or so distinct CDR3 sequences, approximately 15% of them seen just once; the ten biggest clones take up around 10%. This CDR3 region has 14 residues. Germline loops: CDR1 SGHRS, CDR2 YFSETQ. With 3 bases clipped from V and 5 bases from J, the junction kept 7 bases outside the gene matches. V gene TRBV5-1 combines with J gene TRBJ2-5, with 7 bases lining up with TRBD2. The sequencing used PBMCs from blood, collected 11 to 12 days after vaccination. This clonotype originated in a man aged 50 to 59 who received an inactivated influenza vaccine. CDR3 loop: CASSSMTSRETQYF. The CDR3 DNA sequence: TGCGCCAGCAGCTCAATGACTAGCCGCGAGACCCAGTACTTC.